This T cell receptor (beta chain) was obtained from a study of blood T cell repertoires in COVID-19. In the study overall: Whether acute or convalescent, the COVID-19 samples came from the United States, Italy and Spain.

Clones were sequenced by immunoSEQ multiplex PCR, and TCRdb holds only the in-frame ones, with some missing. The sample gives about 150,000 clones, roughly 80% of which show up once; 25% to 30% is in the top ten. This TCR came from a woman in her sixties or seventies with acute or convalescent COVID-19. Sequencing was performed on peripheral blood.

The CDR3 DNA sequence: TGTGCCAGCAGCTTGGACAGGGGATGGGGATATGGCTACACCTTC. Encoded protein: CASSLDRGWGYGYTF. The chain couples TRBV11-2 to TRBJ1-2; 9 nucleotides line up with TRBD1. CDR1 is SGHAT and CDR2 is FQNNGV in the germline V gene. The CDR3 runs to 15 residues. V shed 3 bases, J shed 5 bases, and the junction held 7 bases outside the gene matches.